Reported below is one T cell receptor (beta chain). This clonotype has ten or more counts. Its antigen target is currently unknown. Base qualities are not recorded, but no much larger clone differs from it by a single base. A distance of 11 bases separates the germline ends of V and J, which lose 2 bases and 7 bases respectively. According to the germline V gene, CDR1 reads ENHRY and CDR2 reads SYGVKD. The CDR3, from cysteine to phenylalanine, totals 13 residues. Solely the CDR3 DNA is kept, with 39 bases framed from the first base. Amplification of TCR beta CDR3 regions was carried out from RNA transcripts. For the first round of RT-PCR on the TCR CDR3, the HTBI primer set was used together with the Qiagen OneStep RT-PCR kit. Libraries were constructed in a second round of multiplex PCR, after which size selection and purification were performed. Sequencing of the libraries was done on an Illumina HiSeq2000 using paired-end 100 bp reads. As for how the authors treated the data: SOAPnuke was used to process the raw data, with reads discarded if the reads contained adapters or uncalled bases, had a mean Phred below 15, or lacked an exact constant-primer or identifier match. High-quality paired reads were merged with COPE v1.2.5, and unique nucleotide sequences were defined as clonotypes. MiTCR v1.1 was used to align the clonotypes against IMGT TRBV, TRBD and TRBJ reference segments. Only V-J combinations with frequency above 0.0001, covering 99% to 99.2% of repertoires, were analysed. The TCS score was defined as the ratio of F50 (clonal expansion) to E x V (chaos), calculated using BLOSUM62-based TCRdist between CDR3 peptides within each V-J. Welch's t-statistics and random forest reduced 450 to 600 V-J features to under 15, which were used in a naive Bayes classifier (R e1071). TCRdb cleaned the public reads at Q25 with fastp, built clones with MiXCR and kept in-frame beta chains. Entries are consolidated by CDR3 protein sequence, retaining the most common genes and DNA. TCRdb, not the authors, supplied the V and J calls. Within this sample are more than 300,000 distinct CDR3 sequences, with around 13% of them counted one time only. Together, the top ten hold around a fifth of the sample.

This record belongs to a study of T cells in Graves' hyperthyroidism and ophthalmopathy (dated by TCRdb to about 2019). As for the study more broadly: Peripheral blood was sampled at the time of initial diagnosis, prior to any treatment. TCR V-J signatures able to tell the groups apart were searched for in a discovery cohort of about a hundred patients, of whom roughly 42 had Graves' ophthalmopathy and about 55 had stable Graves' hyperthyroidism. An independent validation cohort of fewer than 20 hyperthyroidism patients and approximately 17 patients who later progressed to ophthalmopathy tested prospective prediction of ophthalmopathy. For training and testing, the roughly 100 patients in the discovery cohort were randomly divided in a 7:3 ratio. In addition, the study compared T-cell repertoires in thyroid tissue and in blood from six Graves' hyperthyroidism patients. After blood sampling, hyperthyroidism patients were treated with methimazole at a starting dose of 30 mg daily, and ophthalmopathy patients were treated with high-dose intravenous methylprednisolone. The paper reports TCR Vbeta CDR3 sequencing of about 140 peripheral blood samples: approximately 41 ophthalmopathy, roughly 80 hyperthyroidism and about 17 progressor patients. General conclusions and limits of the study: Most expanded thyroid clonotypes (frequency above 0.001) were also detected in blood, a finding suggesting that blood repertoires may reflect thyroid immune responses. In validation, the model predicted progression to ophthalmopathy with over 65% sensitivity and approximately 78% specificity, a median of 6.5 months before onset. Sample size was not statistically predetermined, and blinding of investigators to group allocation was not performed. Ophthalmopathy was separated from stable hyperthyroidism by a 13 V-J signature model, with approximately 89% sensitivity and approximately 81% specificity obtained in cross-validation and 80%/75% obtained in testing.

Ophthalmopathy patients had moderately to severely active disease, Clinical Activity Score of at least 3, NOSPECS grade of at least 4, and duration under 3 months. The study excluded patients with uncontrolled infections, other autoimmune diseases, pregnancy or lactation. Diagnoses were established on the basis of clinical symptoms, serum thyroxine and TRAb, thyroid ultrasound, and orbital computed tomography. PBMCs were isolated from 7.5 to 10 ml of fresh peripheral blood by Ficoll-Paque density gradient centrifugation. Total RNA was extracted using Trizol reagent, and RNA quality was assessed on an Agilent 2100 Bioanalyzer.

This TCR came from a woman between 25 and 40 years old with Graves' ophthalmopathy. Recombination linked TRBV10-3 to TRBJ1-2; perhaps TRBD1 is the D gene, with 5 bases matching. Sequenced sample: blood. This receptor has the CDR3 CAISEPSGGGYTF. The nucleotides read TGTGCCATCAGTGAGCCTTCCGGGGGTGGCTACACCTTC.